Below are 14 T cell receptor beta chains sequenced from a single sample in a study of OX40 agonist ivuxolimab in advanced cancers. Repertoires were generated with immunoSEQ multiplex PCR, while TCRdb's copy carries only in-frame clones and drops some. This sample has 70,000 to 95,000 clones, with about 88% found just once. Specimen: CD4+ or CD8+ T cells sorted from blood, collected in a trial of the OX40 agonist ivuxolimab. These receptors were collected from an adult with an advanced solid tumor such as melanoma, head and neck, liver or kidney cancer.

In the case of this clone: At one end, the junction sequence differs from germline, possibly due to a read error. The V call is TRBV2, the J call TRBJ1-2; D not certain. The CDR3 extends over 14 amino acids. Germline lookup yields CDR1 SNHLY and CDR2 FYNNEI. The CDR3 DNA is TGTGCCAGCATTGAAGATCCCCGCGACTATGGCTACACCTTC. Translating gives CASIEDPRDYGYTF.

The chain employs TRBV1 and TRBJ2-5; the DNA was not used to check the table's D call, TRBD2. TRBV1 constitutes a pseudogene. CDR3 length equals 15 residues. CDR3 amino acids: CTSSHRRGNQETQYF. For the CDR3, the DNA is TGCACCAGCAGCCATCGGCGGGGGAATCAAGAGACCCAGTACTTC.

The chain joins TRBV5-4 to TRBJ2-5, with D perhaps matching TRBD2 (5 bases). Germline V gene data show CDR1 as SGHNT and CDR2 as YYREEE (reference sequence). The germline V and J ends were trimmed by 1 base and 1 base, with 14 bases remaining between them. The CDR3 spans 16 residues. This CDR3 is CASSLLDVSGQETQYF. Written as DNA, the CDR3 is TGTGCCAGCAGCTTGCTTGACGTGAGCGGCCAAGAGACCCAGTACTTC.

The chain links TRBV29-1 to TRBJ2-1; a possible D gene is TRBD2 (7 bases). The V end lost 4 bases, the J end lost 2 bases, and 12 bases lay between the germline ends. Germline CDR1 SQVTM, CDR2 ANQGSEA. The CDR3 totals 14 residues. CDR3 sequence (DNA): TGCAGCGTTGTGAGGGGGGGCCCCTACAATGAGCAGTTCTTC. Translating it yields CSVVRGGPYNEQFF.

The chain carries TRBV29-1 and TRBJ1-2; 7 nucleotides match TRBD1. This CDR3 has 14 residues. Trimming took 4 bases from V and 0 from J; bases not matched to a gene: 5. CDR1 and CDR2 (germline): SQVTM, ANQGSEA. DNA for the CDR3: TGCAGCGTTGGACAGGGTCAGGCTAACTATGGCTACACCTTC. It encodes CSVGQGQANYGYTF.

The rearrangement joins TRBV28 to TRBJ2-5; the D gene is possibly TRBD1 (6 bases). Germline V CDR1 and CDR2: MDHEN, SYDVKM. The CDR3 consists of 18 residues. V was trimmed by 5 bases and J by 6 bases, leaving 28 bases between them. This chain's CDR3 is CASSTIGLRTVQDKTQYF. CDR3 coding DNA: TGTGCCAGCAGTACTATAGGCCTTCGGACAGTCCAAGATAAGACCCAGTACTTC.

The rearrangement links TRBV5-1 to TRBJ2-7, with TRBD1 matching 7 bases. Trimming at V came to 1 base and at J to 6 bases, leaving 7 bases not matched to a gene. From germline, CDR1 is SGHRS and CDR2 YFSETQ. The CDR3 totals 14 residues. The CDR3 reads CASSLTGALREQYF. In DNA, the CDR3 is TGCGCCAGCAGCTTGACAGGGGCCCTACGCGAGCAGTACTTC.

The V gene is TRBV27, the J gene TRBJ1-1, with D perhaps matching TRBD1 (5 bases). Deletions cut 6 bases from V and 4 bases from J, with 12 bases between. This CDR3 spans 13 amino acids. From germline, CDR1 is MNHEY and CDR2 SMNVEV (reference sequence). CDR3 protein: CASRPTGGTEAFF. The CDR3, as DNA: TGTGCCAGCAGGCCGACTGGGGGCACTGAAGCTTTCTTT.

V gene TRBV7-9 combines with J gene TRBJ1-1, with D possibly TRBD1 on 5 matching bases. Per the germline V gene, CDR1 is SEHNR and CDR2 is FQNEAQ (reference sequence). The V and J ends lost 3 bases and 1 base respectively, with 9 bases between them. There are 14 residues in the CDR3. CDR3: CASSFGGPNTEAFF. Written as DNA, the CDR3 is TGTGCCAGCAGCTTTGGGGGACCGAACACTGAAGCTTTCTTT.

This chain joins TRBV5-5 and TRBJ2-6; D is tentatively TRBD1 or TRBD2 (5 bases each). The germline CDR1 and CDR2 sequences are SGHKS and YYEKEE (reference sequence). With 4 bases removed from V and 0 bases from J, the gap between germline ends came to 14 bases. The CDR3 has 17 amino acids. Written as DNA, the CDR3 is TGTGCCAGCAGCCAGAGGGACGGATCCTCTGGGGCCAACGTCCTGACTTTC. As protein: CASSQRDGSSGANVLTF.

The chain has TRBV6-5 and TRBJ1-5; 9 nucleotides align to TRBD1. Germline CDR1 MNHEY, CDR2 SVGAGI. This CDR3 has 15 residues. The junction had 3 bases not matched to a gene; V was cut back by 0 bases and J by 6 bases. CDR3 nucleotides: TGTGCCAGCAGTTACTCGTGGACAGGGGTTCAGCCCCAGCATTTT. Its protein product is CASSYSWTGVQPQHF.

The rearrangement links TRBV5-6 to TRBJ2-7, with TRBD2 identical over 7 bases. The CDR3 has 14 residues. J was trimmed by 7 bases and V by 4 bases; bases with no gene match: 11. The V gene's germline CDR1 is SGHDT and CDR2 YYEEEE. The CDR3 nucleotides are TGTGCCAGCAGCGATGGACCTGTCGGGAGGGAGCAGTACTTC. The encoded protein is CASSDGPVGREQYF.

This clone was found once. The chain combines TRBV6-5 with TRBJ1-2, with 7 bases matching TRBD1. The germline CDR1 and CDR2 sequences are MNHEY and SVGAGI. The CDR3 is 14 amino acids. The V and J ends lost 0 bases and 7 bases, in that order; junction bases with no gene match: 5. The CDR3 loop reads CASSYSGTEVGYTF. The CDR3 coding sequence is TGTGCCAGCAGTTACTCGGGGACAGAGGTTGGCTACACCTTC.

The CDR3 region has the DNA TGTGCCTGGAGTGACCCGGCAGGGGGTAGGACTGAAGCTTTCTTT. Its translation: CAWSDPAGGRTEAFF. The chain links TRBV30 to TRBJ1-1; 7 positions agree with TRBD1. Trimming removed 1 base from V and 5 bases from J; junction bases left unmatched: 10. The CDR3 runs 15 residues. Germline CDR1 and CDR2: GTSNPN and SVGIG (reference sequence).